The 7 T cell receptor beta chains reported below all come from one sample, sequenced in a study of breast tumors, draining lymph nodes, adjacent tissues. Samples came from axillary lymph nodes draining the breast cancer. TCRdb fed the multiplex PCR reads into MiXCR, producing one record per CDR3 protein. The sample lists 150,000 to 200,000 distinct CDR3 sequences; roughly a third were seen once. Sequencing used axillary lymph node tissue. The receptors shown here come from a female donor with breast cancer. Some clones in this sample may be carry-over from other donors' samples.

This clonotype showed up many times. The CDR3 DNA follows: TGTGCCAGCAGACAGGGGTTGGTGCCCGGGGAGCTGTTTTTT. Its protein product is CASRQGLVPGELFF. The V gene is TRBV6-2 or TRBV6-3, the J gene TRBJ2-2; 7 bases map to TRBD1. The CDR3 has 14 residues. The germline CDR1 and CDR2 sequences are MNHEY and SVGEGT. V shed 6 bases and J 6 bases; nucleotides not matched to a gene: 7.

The rearrangement uses TRBV7-2 and TRBJ1-4; 10 bases line up with TRBD1. Germline CDR1 SGHTA, CDR2 FQGNSA. CDR3 length: 15 amino acids. V lost 5 bases and J lost 7; bases outside the gene matches: 7. DNA for the CDR3: TGTGCCAGCAGCGTCGACAGGGGGCCGAGTGAAAAACTGTTTTTT. Residues: CASSVDRGPSEKLFF.

This clonotype was picked up many times. The J gene is TRBJ2-1, the V gene TRBV30, with 9 bases identical to TRBD1. V dropped 1 base and J dropped 4; count of bases not matched to a gene: 2. This CDR3 comprises 14 residues. The V gene's germline CDR1 is GTSNPN and CDR2 SVGIG (reference sequence). As DNA, the CDR3 is TGTGCCTGGAGTGGGGACAGGGCATACAATGAGCAGTTCTTC. Translating gives CAWSGDRAYNEQFF.

This clonotype has more than one count but fewer than ten. V is TRBV5-8 and J is TRBJ1-5; D ambiguous. Germline V gives CDR1 SGHTS, CDR2 YDEGEE. This CDR3 comprises 14 residues. The ends were cut back, 2 bases at V and 3 bases at J, with 9 bases in the middle. DNA of the CDR3: TGTGCCAGCAGCTTATATCAGACCAATCAGCCCCAGCATTTT. It is translated as CASSLYQTNQPQHF.

This clonotype was observed many times. The rearrangement uses TRBV7-9 and TRBJ1-2, with D hard to call. With 5 bases removed from V and 1 base from J, the gap between germline ends came to 20 bases. The germline CDR1 and CDR2 sequences are SEHNR and FQNEAQ (reference sequence). This CDR3 spans 17 amino acids. DNA of the CDR3: TGTGCCAGCAGCCCCATTATGGGCGAGCGGGGTAACTATGGCTACACCTTC. Protein product: CASSPIMGERGNYGYTF.

This clonotype was picked up many times. The rearrangement uses TRBV9 and TRBJ2-1; possible D gene TRBD2, 5 bases. Trimming pared 4 bases from V and 8 bases from J, leaving 16 bases between. Germline CDR1 is SGDLS and CDR2 is YYNGEE. The CDR3 has 14 amino acids. The CDR3 DNA reads TGTGCCAGCAGCAGAGGGAAAGTGACCGATGAGCAGTTCTTC. Encoded protein: CASSRGKVTDEQFF. The whole variable domain, filled in from reference TRBV9 and TRBJ2-1, reads DSGVTQTPKHLITATGQRVTLRCSPRSGDLSVYWYQQSLDQGLQFLIQYYNGEERAKGNILERFSAQQFPDLHSELNLSSLELGDSALYFCASSRGKVTDEQFFGPGTRLTVL.

Ten or more counts support this clonotype. The J gene is TRBJ1-2, the V gene TRBV7-9; no definite D call. The CDR3 loop spans 15 amino acids. Germline assignment: CDR1 SEHNR and CDR2 FQNEAQ (reference sequence). Trimming shortened V by 3 bases and J by 4 bases, and 15 bases separated the two germline ends. DNA of the CDR3: TGTGCCAGCAGCTTCTCCTCAGGAATCCCCTATGGCTACACCTTC. This translates into CASSFSSGIPYGYTF.